This T cell receptor beta chain was sequenced during a study of blood T cell repertoires in COVID-19. The repertoire was sequenced with immunoSEQ multiplex PCR; TCRdb's copy has only in-frame clones and lacks some. The sample records roughly 520,000 clones, roughly 88% being singletons. The CDR3 runs to 13 residues. The V and J ends lost 5 bases and 11 bases respectively, with 18 bases between them. This clone was seen only once. Specimen: PBMCs or T cells enriched from blood (not recorded which). The clonotype was recovered from a woman between 40 and 50 years old who had recovered from COVID-19. This chain uses TRBV12-3 or TRBV12-4 with TRBJ1-1; D remains unclear. As DNA, the CDR3 is TGTGCCAGCAGTCCCTGGCCCGATTCGGGGGCTTTCTTT. This gives the protein CASSPWPDSGAFF.